This entry lists 31 T cell receptor beta chains sequenced from one sample in a study of blood T cell repertoires in COVID-19. Sequencing was performed with immunoSEQ multiplex PCR; in TCRdb, only in-frame clones are kept and a portion is missing. Of 250,000 to 300,000 clones in the sample, around 90% were seen once. The specimen sequenced was PBMCs or T cells enriched from blood (not recorded which). Receptors were obtained from a woman aged 60-75 years in a cohort exposed to, infected with or recovered from COVID-19 (not recorded which).

This chain uses TRBV5-4 with TRBJ2-5, with D unclear. The CDR3 covers 11 residues. The germline V and J ends were trimmed by 4 bases and 5 bases, with 6 bases remaining between them. CDR1 is SGHNT and CDR2 is YYREEE in the germline V gene (reference sequence). The CDR3 sequence is CASSQLETQYF. The CDR3 DNA reads TGTGCCAGCAGCCAATTGGAGACCCAGTACTTC. Drawing the rest from reference TRBV5-4 and TRBJ2-5, the complete variable domain is ETGVTQSPTHLIKTRGQQVTLRCSSQSGHNTVSWYQQALGQGPQFIFQYYREEENGRGNFPPRFSGLQFPNYSSELNVNALELDDSALYLCASSQLETQYFGPGTRLLVL.

The V and J genes are TRBV6-4 and TRBJ1-6; possible D gene TRBD1, 6 bases. The CDR3 loop spans 15 amino acids. CDR1 and CDR2 (germline): MRHNA, SNTAGT. Deletions cut 0 bases from V and 7 bases from J, with 10 bases between. The DNA for the CDR3 is TGTGCCAGCAGTGACTCGAGGGGGTCAAATTCACCCCTCCACTTT. Amino acids: CASSDSRGSNSPLHF.

This chain joins TRBV5-1 and TRBJ2-3; TRBD1 agrees at 11 bases. Germline CDR1 SGHRS, CDR2 YFSETQ. This CDR3 has 15 amino acids. With V trimmed by 2 bases and J by 6 bases, 5 bases remained unmatched. CDR3 amino acids: CASSLRTGGFDTQYF. The CDR3 DNA is TGCGCCAGCAGCTTACGGACAGGGGGCTTCGATACGCAGTATTTT.

The chain recombines TRBV6-5 with TRBJ1-1, with D possibly TRBD1 on 6 matching bases. Germline CDR1 is MNHEY and CDR2 is SVGAGI. Trimming left V 6 bases short and J 6 bases short, with 20 bases between. The CDR3 runs 15 residues. CDR3 protein: CASSQPPQGGPEAFF. The CDR3 DNA reads as TGTGCCAGCAGCCAACCCCCACAGGGCGGCCCTGAAGCTTTCTTT.

The chain is built from TRBV5-1 and TRBJ1-1, with D possibly TRBD1 on 6 matching bases. Trimming removed 4 bases from V and 5 bases from J, with 15 bases in between. Germline-derived CDR1 and CDR2 are SGHRS and YFSETQ. The CDR3 spans 14 residues. The CDR3: CASSVLGAGTEAFF. The CDR3 nucleotides read TGCGCCAGCAGCGTGTTGGGGGCAGGGACTGAAGCTTTCTTT.

The chain has TRBV7-2 and TRBJ2-3; 13 bases align to TRBD2. Unmatched junction bases numbered 9, after V lost 5 bases and J lost 4 bases. CDR1 SGHTA and CDR2 FQGNSA come from the germline V gene. The CDR3 loop spans 17 amino acids. The CDR3 here is CASSRRLAGGNADTQYF. The CDR3 DNA reads TGTGCCAGCAGCCGCCGACTAGCGGGAGGTAACGCAGATACGCAGTATTTT. Filled out from reference TRBV7-2 and TRBJ2-3, the complete variable domain reads GAGVSQSPSNKVTEKGKDVELRCDPISGHTALYWYRQSLGQGLEFLIYFQGNSAPDKSGLPSDRFSAERTGGSVSTLTIQRTQQEDSAVYLCASSRRLAGGNADTQYFGPGTRLTVL.

The chain combines TRBV3-1 (or the pseudogene TRBV3-2) with TRBJ2-1; D is uncertain. From germline, CDR1 is LGHDT and CDR2 YNNKEL (reference sequence). The CDR3 consists of 14 residues. Trimming stripped 7 bases from V and 2 bases from J, with 12 bases between. The CDR3, as DNA: TGTGCCAGCACCTCTCTATACCCCTACAATGAGCAGTTCTTC. Translation: CASTSLYPYNEQFF.

The genes are TRBV7-8 and TRBJ1-5, with a tentative D call TRBD1 (5 bases). CDR1 is SGHVS, CDR2 FQNEAQ, per germline. The CDR3 is 17 residues long. Trimming left V 3 bases short and J 2 bases short, with 17 bases between. CDR3 region: CASSFRRGGKGNQPQHF. CDR3 nucleotides: TGTGCCAGCAGCTTTAGGAGGGGTGGAAAGGGCAATCAGCCCCAGCATTTT.

V is TRBV4-1 and J is TRBJ2-3, with no clear D. The CDR3 length is 15 residues. CDR1 is MGHRA, CDR2 YSYEKL, per germline. V was pared by 4 bases and J by 2 bases, with 13 bases between. The CDR3 sequence: CASSPRKYNTDTQYF. In DNA form, the CDR3 reads TGCGCCAGCAGCCCCAGGAAGTATAACACAGATACGCAGTATTTT.

The V and J genes are TRBV6-6 and TRBJ2-5; tentative D call: TRBD2 (5 bases). The CDR3 covers 15 residues. The germline V gene has CDR1 MNHNY and CDR2 SVGAGI (reference sequence). Trimming cost V 4 bases and J 0 bases, with 12 bases left between them. DNA of the CDR3: TGTGCCAGCAGTTTAAATTTAGCGTACCAAGAGACCCAGTACTTC. Protein: CASSLNLAYQETQYF.

This clone appeared once. The chain has TRBV11-2 and TRBJ2-1; D is perhaps TRBD2 (5 bases). The CDR3 is made up of 16 amino acids. CDR1 and CDR2 from the germline V gene are SGHAT and FQNNGV. The V end lost 1 base, the J end lost 6 bases, and 16 bases lay between the germline ends. The CDR3 here is CASSLGMSGHFNEQFF. The CDR3 DNA reads TGTGCCAGCAGCTTAGGGATGAGCGGCCACTTCAATGAGCAGTTCTTC.

Points on this clone: Distinct nucleotide sequences in the sample also encode this CDR3. The chain has TRBV28 and TRBJ1-3; TRBD1 matches at 8 bases. This CDR3 comprises 15 residues. After removal of 5 bases from V and 0 bases from J, the junction contained 3 bases not matched to a gene. Germline CDR1 is MDHEN and CDR2 is SYDVKM. In nucleotides, the CDR3 is TGTGCCAGCAGTACGACAGGGGTCTCTGGAAACACCATATATTTT. Residues: CASSTTGVSGNTIYF.

A few counts support this clone. The chain joins TRBV7-2 to TRBJ2-7, with D possibly being TRBD1 (6 bases). From germline, CDR1 is SGHTA and CDR2 FQGNSA. The CDR3 covers 15 residues. V lost 3 bases to trimming and J lost 1 base, with 13 bases between them. This CDR3 is CASSLAGTLSYEQYF. In DNA form, the CDR3 reads TGTGCCAGCAGCTTGGCCGGGACACTGTCCTACGAGCAGTACTTC.

This chain links TRBV2 with TRBJ2-2, with TRBD2 as a possible D gene (5 bases). This CDR3 has 15 amino acids. Trimming stripped 11 bases from V and 7 bases from J, with 23 bases between. CDR1 is SNHLY, CDR2 FYNNEI, per germline. The CDR3 DNA follows: TGTGCCGGAAGCGTTCGGGATTCAGAAATCGGGGAGCTGTTTTTT. As protein: CAGSVRDSEIGELFF.

The chain combines TRBV15 with TRBJ1-2; 7 nucleotides line up with TRBD1. Germline CDR1 reads LNHNV; CDR2 reads YYDKDF (reference sequence). V was clipped by 4 bases and J by 4 bases; unmatched bases: 9. This CDR3 has 15 residues. The CDR3 DNA reads TGTGCCACCAGCAAACGACAGGGTACGAGCTATGGCTACACCTTC. Its translation: CATSKRQGTSYGYTF.

The chain employs TRBV5-8 and TRBJ2-4; tentative D call: TRBD2 (5 bases). V was shortened by 1 base and J by 0 bases, with 8 bases between the two germline ends. Germline CDR1 is SGHTS and CDR2 is YDEGEE. There are 15 residues in the CDR3. The CDR3 DNA reads as TGTGCCAGCAGCTTGACGGGATCAGCCAAAAACATTCAGTACTTC. Translated: CASSLTGSAKNIQYF.

The chain couples TRBV9 to TRBJ1-6; 7 positions agree with TRBD1. The CDR3 is made up of 16 amino acids. The V gene end was trimmed by 3 bases and the J gene end by 7 bases; junction bases not matched to a gene: 10. In germline, CDR1 is SGDLS, CDR2 YYNGEE. DNA for the CDR3: TGTGCCAGCAGCGCCCGAATTACAGGGGAAAATTCACCCCTCCACTTT. It translates to CASSARITGENSPLHF.

Note on this clone: Different DNA sequences within this sample yield the same CDR3. The rearrangement joins TRBV29-1 to TRBJ2-5, with D perhaps matching TRBD2 (5 bases). The CDR3 has 12 amino acids. The V end lost 4 bases, the J end lost 5 bases, and 11 bases lay between the germline ends. Per the germline V gene, CDR1 is SQVTM and CDR2 is ANQGSEA. The CDR3 region is CSVGGGGETQYF. The CDR3, as DNA: TGCAGCGTTGGAGGTGGCGGGGAGACCCAGTACTTC.

V gene TRBV28 combines with J gene TRBJ2-1; 14 bases map to TRBD2. The CDR3 extends over 16 amino acids. Trimming at V came to 3 bases and at J to 6 bases, leaving 4 bases not matched to a gene. CDR1 MDHEN and CDR2 SYDVKM come from the germline V gene. CDR3 amino acids: CASSFRLAGGVNEQFF. The CDR3 DNA reads TGTGCCAGCAGTTTCCGACTAGCGGGAGGGGTCAATGAGCAGTTCTTC.

J is TRBJ1-5 and V is TRBV27, with 9 bases matching TRBD1. J gave up 7 bases and V 5 bases, and 6 bases lay outside the gene matches. CDR1 and CDR2 from the germline V gene are MNHEY and SMNVEV (reference sequence). This CDR3 contains 14 residues. The CDR3 DNA sequence: TGTGCCAGCAGTCACAGGGGGCAGGGACAGCCCCAGCATTTT. Its protein product is CASSHRGQGQPQHF.

The rearrangement joins TRBV7-3 to TRBJ1-5; no firm D call. The length of the CDR3 is 11 residues. Trimming removed 10 bases from V and 10 bases from J, with 14 bases in between. Germline V gene data show CDR1 as SGHTA and CDR2 as FQGTGA. Here the CDR3 DNA reads TGTGCCATCAGACCGGACTCACCCCAGCATTTT. Its translation: CAIRPDSPQHF.

The chain employs TRBV30 and TRBJ2-2; D perhaps matches TRBD1 (6 bases). V lost 8 bases and J 5 bases, leaving 15 bases between the germline ends. CDR3 length equals 13 residues. Germline CDR1 is GTSNPN and CDR2 is SVGIG (reference sequence). CDR3 nucleotide sequence: TGTGCCACCAGGGGTTCGGGAACCGGGGAGCTGTTTTTT. It encodes CATRGSGTGELFF.

The chain joins TRBV24-1 to TRBJ2-6, with D possibly TRBD2 on 5 matching bases. V dropped 4 bases and J dropped 0 bases, with 9 bases sitting between them. The germline CDR1 and CDR2 sequences are KGHDR and SFDVKD. The CDR3 is 16 amino acids. CDR3 residues: CATSDRRDSGANVLTF. The CDR3 DNA reads TGTGCCACCAGTGACAGACGGGACTCTGGGGCCAACGTCCTGACTTTC.

The chain joins TRBV6-5 to TRBJ1-4, with D unresolved. This CDR3 has 15 amino acids. Trimming stripped 8 bases from V and 0 bases from J, with 13 bases between. CDR1 MNHEY and CDR2 SVGAGI come from the germline V gene. CDR3 nucleotide sequence: TGTGCCAGCCGGCGGTGGCGTACAACTAATGAAAAACTGTTTTTT. Its protein product is CASRRWRTTNEKLFF.

The chain uses TRBV5-4 and TRBJ2-3; unclear D gene. From germline, CDR1 is SGHNT and CDR2 YYREEE (reference sequence). The CDR3 is made up of 15 amino acids. The V and J ends lost 0 bases and 2 bases respectively, with 10 bases between them. The CDR3 sequence is CASSLDPKATDTQYF. The CDR3 bases are TGTGCCAGCAGCTTGGACCCCAAAGCCACAGATACGCAGTATTTT.

Only a few counts were recorded for this clone. The chain combines TRBV18 with TRBJ1-5; perhaps TRBD1 as D (5 bases). CDR3 length: 14 residues. Looked up from germline, CDR1 is KGHSH and CDR2 is LQKENI. Trimming stripped 5 bases from V and 6 bases from J, with 14 bases between. CDR3 coding DNA: TGTGCCAGCTCAGCCGGGGGGACCGGTCAGCCCCAGCATTTT. Translated, it gives CASSAGGTGQPQHF.

This chain joins TRBV24-1 and TRBJ2-3; TRBD2 agrees at 7 bases. V lost 3 bases, J lost 0 bases, and 2 bases stayed unmatched. Germline values: CDR1 KGHDR, CDR2 SFDVKD. The CDR3 is 15 residues long. Written as DNA, the CDR3 is TGTGCCACCAGTGATGCGGGAGCCAGCACAGATACGCAGTATTTT. Protein sequence: CATSDAGASTDTQYF.

V and J are TRBV2 and TRBJ1-5; 11 nucleotides agree with TRBD1. Losses at the gene ends were 4 bases for V and 3 bases for J; bases not matched to a gene: 2. This CDR3 is 15 amino acids long. From germline, CDR1 is SNHLY and CDR2 FYNNEI. The CDR3 bases are TGTGCCAGCAGTGGGGACAGGGGGGCCAATCAGCCCCAGCATTTT. This gives the protein CASSGDRGANQPQHF.

Written as DNA, the CDR3 is TGTGCCAGCAGTCCCAAGTTGAGCTCCTACGAGCAGTACTTC. It yields the protein CASSPKLSSYEQYF. The chain is built from TRBV2 and TRBJ2-7, with D uncertain. Trimming pared 5 bases from V and 0 bases from J, leaving 11 bases between. Germline assignment: CDR1 SNHLY and CDR2 FYNNEI. The CDR3 sequence is 14 residues long.

This clone appeared once. This chain joins TRBV7-2 and TRBJ2-5; TRBD2 is a possible D gene (6 bases). Trimming removed 3 bases from V and 5 bases from J, with 13 bases in between. The CDR3 consists of 14 residues. CDR1 is SGHTA and CDR2 is FQGNSA in the germline V gene. The CDR3 DNA reads as TGTGCCAGCAGCTTTTCCGCGGGACGGGAGACCCAGTACTTC. Its translation: CASSFSAGRETQYF.

The chain is built from TRBV19 and TRBJ1-2; no definite D call. V was shortened by 11 bases and J by 3 bases, with 16 bases between the two germline ends. The CDR3 length is 13 residues. Germline-derived CDR1 and CDR2 are LNHDA and SQIVND (reference sequence). The CDR3 reads CALTRGLDYGYTF. CDR3 DNA: TGTGCCCTTACCCGGGGATTAGACTATGGCTACACCTTC.